These 27 T cell receptor beta chains came from one sample sequenced in a study of type 1 regulatory T cells. MiXCR, run by TCRdb on the reads, gives a single entry per CDR3 protein. The top ten clones hold 2.2% of a sample with about 97,000 distinct CDR3 sequences, roughly 31% of them seen once. The source material was CD4+ T cells, either the whole sample or a sorted fraction (not recorded which). All receptors derive from a human donor in good health.

The genes are TRBV5-1 and TRBJ1-2; maybe TRBD1 (5 bases). This CDR3 has 15 amino acids. Germline values: CDR1 SGHRS, CDR2 YFSETQ. Trimming left V 3 bases short and J 0 bases short, with 12 bases between. For the CDR3, the DNA is TGCGCCAGCAGCTGGGGGGACGGAGCTAACTATGGCTACACCTTC. This translates into CASSWGDGANYGYTF.

This chain uses TRBV20-1 with TRBJ2-7, with a possible D match to TRBD1 (5 bases). V dropped 2 bases and J dropped 3 bases, with 17 bases sitting between them. This CDR3 has 15 amino acids. Germline V CDR1 and CDR2: DFQATT, SNEGSKA (reference sequence). CDR3 sequence: CSARPGSVPDYEQYF. CDR3 in DNA: TGCAGTGCTAGACCAGGGTCGGTTCCCGACTACGAGCAGTACTTC.

A note on this clonotype: Since no conserved phenylalanine or tryptophan closes the CDR3, a read error is the likely cause. The CDR3 protein is CASSLPSSGLSTDTQYL. CDR3 in DNA: TGTGCCAGCAGTCTCCCCTCTAGCGGACTGAGCACAGATACGCAGTATCTT. The chain employs TRBV28 and TRBJ2-3; the match to TRBD2 covers 7 bases. There are 17 residues in the CDR3. Germline lookup yields CDR1 MDHEN and CDR2 SYDVKM. Germline trimming cut 5 bases from V and 0 bases from J; bases unmatched to any gene: 11.

The chain recombines TRBV29-1 with TRBJ2-7; 7 bases are shared with TRBD1. Per the germline V gene, CDR1 is SQVTM and CDR2 is ANQGSEA. Trimming at V came to 6 bases and at J to 2 bases, leaving 7 bases not matched to a gene. The CDR3 has 13 amino acids. CDR3 region: CSVTRDSTYEQYF. CDR3 sequence (DNA): TGCAGCGTAACGAGGGACAGCACCTACGAGCAGTACTTC.

The genes are TRBV15 and TRBJ2-1; unclear D gene. V lost 0 bases and J lost 3, with 12 bases in between. Germline V gives CDR1 LNHNV, CDR2 YYDKDF (reference sequence). CDR3 length: 16 amino acids. For the CDR3, the DNA is TGTGCCACCAGCAGAGAACTCTCCGCCTACTACAATGAGCAGTTCTTC. This sequence encodes CATSRELSAYYNEQFF.

This clonotype has only a few counts. The chain carries TRBV24-1 and TRBJ2-2; D unclear. CDR3 length: 14 residues. In germline, CDR1 is KGHDR, CDR2 SFDVKD. V was clipped by 9 bases and J by 1 base, with 11 bases between them. CDR3 loop: CATQTWRNTGELFF. The CDR3 DNA is TGTGCCACCCAGACGTGGAGGAACACCGGGGAGCTGTTTTTT.

The rearrangement links TRBV9 to TRBJ2-2, with D uncertain. Trimming cost V 0 bases and J 6 bases, with 12 bases left between them. The CDR3 length is 15 residues. Germline V gives CDR1 SGDLS, CDR2 YYNGEE. The CDR3 is CASSVGSWGSGELFF. CDR3 DNA sequence: TGTGCCAGCAGCGTAGGTTCGTGGGGATCCGGGGAGCTGTTTTTT. The entire variable domain, with the rest obtained from reference TRBV9 and TRBJ2-2, is as follows: DSGVTQTPKHLITATGQRVTLRCSPRSGDLSVYWYQQSLDQGLQFLIQYYNGEERAKGNILERFSAQQFPDLHSELNLSSLELGDSALYFCASSVGSWGSGELFFGEGSRLTVL.

This clonotype was seen only a few times. The V gene is TRBV28, the J gene TRBJ2-5; a possible D gene is TRBD2 (6 bases). Per the germline V gene, CDR1 is MDHEN and CDR2 is SYDVKM. The CDR3 totals 15 residues. Between the trimmed V and J ends, which lost 3 bases and 3 bases, there was a span of 14 bases. Written as DNA, the CDR3 is TGTGCCAGCAGTTTGGGTAGCGGAAATAAAGAGACCCAGTACTTC. Translating gives CASSLGSGNKETQYF.

The chain employs TRBV18 and TRBJ2-1; D possibly corresponds to TRBD1 (6 bases). The CDR3 is 16 residues long. Trimming cost V 2 bases and J 6 bases, with 17 bases left between them. The germline V gene has CDR1 KGHSH and CDR2 LQKENI. CDR3 loop: CASSPMALGGSNEQFF. CDR3 DNA sequence: TGTGCCAGCTCACCAATGGCACTAGGGGGAAGCAATGAGCAGTTCTTC.

The chain is built from TRBV7-3 and TRBJ2-1, with 16 bases identical to TRBD2. CDR3 size: 18 residues. V lost 4 bases and J lost 3; bases outside the gene matches: 6. Germline CDR1 SGHTA, CDR2 FQGTGA. The CDR3 loop reads CASSSGTSGRANYNEQFF. CDR3 coding DNA: TGTGCCAGCAGCTCAGGGACTAGCGGGAGGGCGAACTACAATGAGCAGTTCTTC.

This clonotype appeared a few times. This chain links TRBV11-2 with TRBJ1-1; no clear D. This CDR3 is built from 13 residues. V shed 2 bases and J shed 4 bases, with 8 bases lying between them. Germline V gene data show CDR1 as SGHAT and CDR2 as FQNNGV. The CDR3 protein is CASSLPPGTEAFF. The DNA for the CDR3 is TGTGCCAGCAGCTTACCACCCGGCACTGAAGCTTTCTTT.

This clonotype showed up just a few times. One end of the junction fails to match germline, which may point to a read error. The chain couples TRBV29-1 to TRBJ2-7; D may be TRBD1 (6 bases). The CDR3 runs to 13 residues. Germline V CDR1 and CDR2: SQVTM, ANQGSEA. CDR3 in amino acids: CSVVEKPTGPPDF. The CDR3 bases are TGCAGCGTTGTTGAGAAACCGACAGGCCCGCCGGACTTC.

This clonotype occurred a few times. The V call is TRBV3-1, the J call TRBJ2-7; tentative D call: TRBD2 (6 bases). The CDR3 is made up of 16 amino acids. Germline assignment: CDR1 LGHDT and CDR2 YNNKEL (reference sequence). Trimming cost V 0 bases and J 2 bases, with 14 bases left between them. CDR3 in amino acids: CASSQDWRERPYEQYF. CDR3 nucleotides: TGTGCCAGCAGCCAAGATTGGCGGGAAAGACCCTACGAGCAGTACTTC.

This clonotype was found a few times. V is TRBV5-1 and J is TRBJ2-7; D might be TRBD2 (6 bases). Trimming pared 3 bases from V and 3 bases from J, leaving 13 bases between. CDR3 size: 14 residues. The germline gives CDR1 SGHRS, CDR2 YFSETQ. The CDR3 DNA follows: TGCGCCAGCAGCTCCGGACTAACCAGCTACGAGCAGTACTTC. Protein: CASSSGLTSYEQYF. Looking up the rest from reference TRBV5-1 and TRBJ2-7 gives the full variable domain: KAGVTQTPRYLIKTRGQQVTLSCSPISGHRSVSWYQQTPGQGLQFLFEYFSETQRNKGNFPGRFSGRQFSNSRSEMNVSTLELGDSALYLCASSSGLTSYEQYFGPGTRLTVT.

The J gene is TRBJ2-3, the V gene TRBV7-2, with a tentative D call TRBD2 (5 bases). V was shortened by 2 bases and J by 0 bases, with 15 bases between the two germline ends. This CDR3 is built from 17 residues. Germline V gene lookup returns CDR1 SGHTA and CDR2 FQGNSA. CDR3 in DNA: TGTGCCAGCAGCTTAATGGTCGGCGGGCTGAGCACAGATACGCAGTATTTT. Translating it yields CASSLMVGGLSTDTQYF.

This clonotype was detected once. This chain connects TRBV24-1 to TRBJ1-1, with D perhaps TRBD1 (5 bases). CDR3 length: 14 amino acids. Germline CDR1 reads KGHDR; CDR2 reads SFDVKD. The V gene lost 3 bases and the J gene lost 1 base, with 8 bases spanning the gap. The chain's CDR3 is CATSDPGENTEAFF. CDR3 DNA sequence: TGTGCCACCAGTGATCCGGGGGAGAACACTGAAGCTTTCTTT.

The V gene is TRBV7-2, the J gene TRBJ2-3; unclear D gene. The CDR3 is 14 amino acids. V shed 7 bases and J shed 5 bases, with 16 bases lying between them. Germline CDR1 SGHTA, CDR2 FQGNSA. The CDR3 sequence is CASTRPQVRDTQYF. The DNA for the CDR3 is TGTGCCAGCACTCGGCCCCAAGTGAGAGATACGCAGTATTTT.

The CDR3 is CASSPRLAGKKNIQYF. The CDR3 bases are TGTGCCAGCTCACCGCGACTAGCGGGGAAAAAAAACATTCAGTACTTC. The chain is built from TRBV18 and TRBJ2-4, with TRBD2 matching over 11 bases. CDR3 length: 16 amino acids. V lost 3 bases, J lost 4 bases, and 5 bases stayed unmatched. The germline gives CDR1 KGHSH, CDR2 LQKENI.

The rearrangement joins TRBV5-5 to TRBJ2-3, with D possibly matching TRBD1 (6 bases). V dropped 4 bases and J dropped 5 bases, with 14 bases sitting between them. Germline lookup yields CDR1 SGHKS and CDR2 YYEKEE (reference sequence). CDR3 length: 14 amino acids. The CDR3, as DNA: TGTGCCAGCAGCGCGGAACAGGGCCAAGATACGCAGTATTTT. Its translation is CASSAEQGQDTQYF.

The gene calls are TRBV5-5 and TRBJ2-5; D perhaps matches TRBD1 (6 bases). Germline loops: CDR1 SGHKS, CDR2 YYEKEE (reference sequence). The CDR3 consists of 15 residues. V gave up 0 bases and J gave up 5 bases, with 14 bases separating them. The CDR3 spells CASSLEGQLGETQYF. The DNA for the CDR3 is TGTGCCAGCAGCTTGGAAGGACAGTTAGGCGAGACCCAGTACTTC.

In its sample, this clonotype was seen a few times. This chain uses TRBV5-1 with TRBJ1-4; TRBD1 is a possible D gene (6 bases). CDR1 and CDR2 (germline): SGHRS, YFSETQ. This CDR3 is built from 14 residues. Trimming removed 0 bases at V and 5 bases at J, with 8 bases between. The CDR3 loop reads CASSLGQVNEKLFF. CDR3 DNA: TGCGCCAGCAGCTTGGGACAGGTGAATGAAAAACTGTTTTTT.

This clonotype was seen a handful of times. The rearrangement joins TRBV19 to TRBJ2-7, with TRBD1 matching 7 bases. The ends lost 4 bases at V and 2 bases at J; junction bases unmatched: 5. CDR3 length: 14 amino acids. Germline CDR1 reads LNHDA; CDR2 reads SQIVND (reference sequence). The CDR3 sequence: CASSRQGGTYEQYF. CDR3 in DNA: TGTGCCAGTAGTAGACAGGGTGGGACCTACGAGCAGTACTTC.

The sample holds one count of this clonotype. V usage is TRBV5-1 and J usage is TRBJ2-3; D possibly uses TRBD1 or TRBD2 (5 bases each). Germline CDR1 and CDR2: SGHRS and YFSETQ. Trimming removed 4 bases from V and 5 bases from J, with 14 bases in between. CDR3 size: 14 residues. Here the CDR3 DNA reads TGCGCCAGCAGCCTCCGGGACGCTCAAGATACGCAGTATTTT. Translation: CASSLRDAQDTQYF.

The genes are TRBV7-9 and TRBJ2-7; D gene unclear. This CDR3 has 14 amino acids. Germline lookup yields CDR1 SEHNR and CDR2 FQNEAQ (reference sequence). With 5 bases removed from V and 3 bases from J, the gap between germline ends came to 14 bases. The DNA for the CDR3 is TGTGCCAGCAGCAACCTCGGTCTAGGCTACGAGCAGTACTTC. Its protein is CASSNLGLGYEQYF. Based on the CDR3 plus reference TRBV7-9 and TRBJ2-7, the full variable domain is DTGVSQNPRHKITKRGQNVTFRCDPISEHNRLYWYRQTLGQGPEFLTYFQNEAQLEKSRLLSDRFSAERPKGSFSTLEIQRTEQGDSAMYLCASSNLGLGYEQYFGPGTRLTVT.

The chain is built from TRBV20-1 and TRBJ2-1; 7 bases are a match to TRBD2. Germline V gene sequence: CDR1 DFQATT, CDR2 SNEGSKA (reference sequence). The CDR3 sequence is 15 residues long. J gave up 3 bases and V 2 bases, and 7 bases lay outside the gene matches. The CDR3 is CSARFFRGSYNEQFF. DNA for the CDR3: TGCAGTGCTAGATTTTTTCGCGGGAGCTACAATGAGCAGTTCTTC.

V is TRBV20-1 and J is TRBJ1-6, with D hard to call. V was clipped by 0 bases and J by 11 bases, with 17 bases between them. This CDR3 is 15 amino acids long. Germline V gene lookup returns CDR1 DFQATT and CDR2 SNEGSKA (reference sequence). CDR3 nucleotides: TGCAGTGCTAGAGACGGTCTGCGAAGTTGGACACCCCTCCACTTT. Its protein is CSARDGLRSWTPLHF.

The V gene is TRBV7-2, the J gene TRBJ2-7; D may be TRBD2 (5 bases). CDR1 is SGHTA, CDR2 FQGNSA, per germline. V lost 3 bases and J lost 6, with 18 bases in between. This CDR3 region has 15 residues. The CDR3 is CASSLTQRGMGEQYF. In DNA form, the CDR3 reads TGTGCCAGCAGCTTGACTCAACGGGGAATGGGCGAGCAGTACTTC.